This T cell receptor (beta chain) was captured by sequencing in a study of response to subunit inactivated influenza vaccine. Study-wide results and limits: After each seasonal influenza vaccination, few new T cells are recruited, the authors suggested.

TCRdb recomputed calls from the RT-PCR reads with MiXCR, one row per CDR3 protein. The sample lists 860,000 or so distinct CDR3 sequences; around 20% were seen once. This clonotype was found a few times. Its antigen is not identified. Trimming cost V 0 bases and J 1 base, with 9 bases left between them. The CDR3 is 15 amino acids. The germline V gene encodes CDR1 LGHNA and CDR2 YNFKEQ. The source of this sequence is a man aged 50 to 59 who received an inactivated influenza vaccine. The rearrangement uses TRBV4-2 and TRBJ2-5; D not resolved. Sequencing used PBMCs from blood, obtained roughly 5 days after vaccination. CDR3 amino acids: CASSQDFWGQETQYF. CDR3 coding DNA: TGTGCCAGCAGCCAAGATTTTTGGGGCCAAGAGACCCAGTACTTC.